The next 21 T cell receptor beta chains were all read from a single sample in a study of T cell responses to AZD1222 COVID-19 vaccine. Data came from immunoSEQ multiplex PCR; TCRdb stores just in-frame clones and leaves some out. Among roughly 150,000 clones listed, 88% were seen once. The sample in question was peripheral blood, obtained after recovery from COVID-19. These receptors were obtained from an adult who had recovered from COVID-19.

Only one count was recorded for this clone. The chain has TRBV2 and TRBJ1-2; tentatively, D is TRBD1 (5 bases). CDR1 is SNHLY and CDR2 is FYNNEI in the germline V gene. CDR3 length equals 14 residues. V lost 6 bases and J lost 4, with 15 bases in between. The CDR3 bases are TGTGCCAGCAGGAGGACCGAGGGGAGCTATGGCTACACCTTC. Translating gives CASRRTEGSYGYTF.

This clone was counted a few times. The chain combines TRBV6-1 with TRBJ1-2, with D possibly being TRBD1 (5 bases). Germline assignment: CDR1 MNHNS and CDR2 SASEGT. The CDR3 runs 15 residues. V lost 2 bases and J lost 5, with 15 bases in between. CDR3 DNA: TGTGCCAGCAGTGAAAGGATGGGGACGGGTTATGGCTACACCTTC. Amino acids: CASSERMGTGYGYTF.

V is TRBV5-1 and J is TRBJ1-2; no firm D call. Germline CDR1 reads SGHRS; CDR2 reads YFSETQ. This CDR3 comprises 15 residues. V was trimmed by 0 bases and J by 8 bases, leaving 17 bases between them. The CDR3 DNA is TGCGCCAGCAGCTTGGGTCAAGGCGGAGAAGGGGGCTACACCTTC. Translating gives CASSLGQGGEGGYTF.

This clone occurred once. The chain couples TRBV2 to TRBJ2-5; 8 bases agree with TRBD1. Germline CDR1 SNHLY, CDR2 FYNNEI. The CDR3 has 14 amino acids. The J segment lost 4 bases and the V segment lost 7 bases, leaving 8 bases of the junction unmatched. Written as DNA, the CDR3 is TGTGCCAGCATAGACAGGGGATATTCAGAGACCCAGTACTTC. Translation gives CASIDRGYSETQYF.

This chain joins TRBV6-1 and TRBJ2-1; D gene unclear. Germline V gene data show CDR1 as MNHNS and CDR2 as SASEGT. There are 14 residues in the CDR3. The V end was cut by 2 bases, the J end by 5 bases, with 10 bases between. The CDR3 coding sequence is TGTGCCAGCAGTGAATTAGGGTGGCACAATGAGCAGTTCTTC. This codes for CASSELGWHNEQFF.

The count of this clone is one. The J gene is TRBJ2-1, the V gene TRBV6-2 or TRBV6-3, with 16 bases matching TRBD2. This CDR3 spans 20 amino acids. Trimming removed 0 bases from V and 0 bases from J; junction bases left unmatched: 5. The V gene's germline CDR1 is MNHEY and CDR2 SVGEGT. The CDR3 sequence: CASSYSGLAGGPSSYNEQFF. In DNA, the CDR3 is TGTGCCAGCAGTTACTCGGGACTAGCGGGAGGGCCGAGCTCCTACAATGAGCAGTTCTTC.

This chain connects TRBV9 to TRBJ2-3; no definite D call. V dropped 0 bases and J dropped 4 bases, with 6 bases sitting between them. CDR1 is SGDLS, CDR2 YYNGEE, per germline. The CDR3 totals 13 residues. DNA of the CDR3: TGTGCCAGCAGCGTAGATAGGGCAGATACGCAGTATTTT. Its protein product is CASSVDRADTQYF.

The chain has TRBV2 and TRBJ1-1, with 9 bases matching TRBD1. From germline, CDR1 is SNHLY and CDR2 FYNNEI. This CDR3 is 14 amino acids long. V lost 5 bases and J lost 5; bases outside the gene matches: 6. CDR3 bases: TGTGCCAGCAGTAATGGACAGGGGATAACTGAAGCTTTCTTT. Its translation is CASSNGQGITEAFF. Filled out from reference TRBV2 and TRBJ1-1, the complete variable domain reads EPEVTQTPSHQVTQMGQEVILRCVPISNHLYFYWYRQILGQKVEFLVSFYNNEISEKSEIFDDQFSVERPDGSNFTLKIRSTKLEDSAMYFCASSNGQGITEAFFGQGTRLTVV.

J is TRBJ1-3 and V is TRBV18, with 8 nucleotides matching TRBD1. Germline CDR1 reads KGHSH; CDR2 reads LQKENI. V gave up 3 bases and J gave up 0 bases; unmatched junction bases: 4. This CDR3 contains 16 residues. The CDR3 loop reads CASSPGTGISGNTIYF. CDR3 sequence (DNA): TGTGCCAGCTCACCCGGGACAGGAATCTCTGGAAACACCATATATTTT.

The V and J genes are TRBV7-3 and TRBJ2-3; TRBD2 aligns across 7 bases. V lost 6 bases, J lost 6 bases, and 3 bases stayed unmatched. CDR3 length equals 12 residues. CDR1 is SGHTA, CDR2 FQGTGA, per germline. The CDR3 DNA reads as TGTGCCAGCAGTTCCGGGGGGGATACGCAGTATTTT. Translating it yields CASSSGGDTQYF.

The gene calls are TRBV3-1 (or the pseudogene TRBV3-2) and TRBJ1-5; D is unresolved. Germline lookup yields CDR1 LGHDT and CDR2 YNNKEL (reference sequence). The V and J ends lost 4 bases and 0 bases respectively, with 7 bases between them. The CDR3 runs to 14 residues. In DNA form, the CDR3 reads TGTGCCAGCAGCCCACTTTATAGCAATCAGCCCCAGCATTTT. Its protein product is CASSPLYSNQPQHF.

The chain couples TRBV7-3 to TRBJ1-6; D is unclear. The CDR3 loop spans 12 amino acids. Per germline, CDR1 SGHTA and CDR2 FQGTGA. Trimming removed 5 bases at V and 8 bases at J, with 7 bases between. CDR3 DNA: TGTGCCAGCAGCGCCGGGGATTCACCCCTCCACTTT. Its protein is CASSAGDSPLHF.

The chain joins TRBV15 to TRBJ1-2; D remains ambiguous. The length of the CDR3 is 11 residues. Germline V CDR1 and CDR2: LNHNV, YYDKDF (reference sequence). V lost 11 bases to trimming and J lost 0 bases, with 7 bases between them. CDR3 sequence: CAAGSNYGYTF. The CDR3 nucleotides read TGTGCCGCCGGGTCTAACTATGGCTACACCTTC.

The chain combines TRBV9 with TRBJ2-7; D not resolved. V dropped 0 bases and J dropped 3 bases, with 10 bases sitting between them. There are 14 residues in the CDR3. The germline gives CDR1 SGDLS, CDR2 YYNGEE. DNA for the CDR3: TGTGCCAGCAGCGTAGGCTCCGGGTTCTACGAGCAGTACTTC. Translation gives CASSVGSGFYEQYF.

The rearrangement joins TRBV6-5 to TRBJ1-2, with 8 bases lining up with TRBD1. This CDR3 is built from 14 residues. With V trimmed by 5 bases and J by 14 bases, 16 bases remained unmatched. From germline, CDR1 is MNHEY and CDR2 SVGAGI. The CDR3 sequence: CASSLQGGGMALTF. In nucleotides, the CDR3 is TGTGCCAGCAGTCTACAGGGGGGCGGCATGGCTTTGACCTTC.

V and J are TRBV5-1 and TRBJ1-2, with TRBD1 identical over 7 bases. CDR1 and CDR2 (germline): SGHRS, YFSETQ. The CDR3 runs to 11 residues. Trimming took 5 bases from V and 8 from J; bases not matched to a gene: 3. CDR3 amino acids: CASRRQGGYTF. CDR3 DNA sequence: TGCGCCAGCAGGCGACAGGGCGGCTACACCTTC.

This chain connects TRBV27 to TRBJ1-3; weak D call: TRBD1 (5 bases). CDR1 is MNHEY and CDR2 is SMNVEV in the germline V gene (reference sequence). This CDR3 has 17 residues. With 5 bases removed from V and 2 bases from J, the gap between germline ends came to 19 bases. The CDR3: CASSPAPGWNPGNTIYF. The DNA for the CDR3 is TGTGCCAGCAGTCCCGCCCCAGGGTGGAATCCTGGAAACACCATATATTTT.

The chain carries TRBV18 and TRBJ1-2; D is uncertain. V gave up 2 bases and J gave up 8 bases, with 15 bases separating them. The V gene's germline CDR1 is KGHSH and CDR2 LQKENI. This CDR3 has 14 amino acids. The DNA for the CDR3 is TGTGCCAGCTCACCATTGTCGAGTTTTGGGGGCTACACCTTC. Residues: CASSPLSSFGGYTF.

This rearrangement joins TRBV5-1 to TRBJ1-1; D is uncertain. This CDR3 is built from 14 residues. The V and J ends lost 4 bases and 6 bases respectively, with 16 bases between them. Germline CDR1 SGHRS, CDR2 YFSETQ. The CDR3 DNA reads TGCGCCAGCAGCCCTGACACCGGAATCGCTGAAGCTTTCTTT. It encodes CASSPDTGIAEAFF.

The CDR3 region has the DNA TGCGCCAGCAGTCAATCTTCCGCCGGGCCGACAAAGACAGGAAATTCACCCCTCCACTTT. Protein product: CASSQSSAGPTKTGNSPLHF. This chain joins TRBV23-1 and TRBJ1-6, with D perhaps TRBD1 (6 bases). TRBV23-1 is designated an ORF whose function remains uncertain. V shed 0 bases and J shed 7 bases, with 25 bases lying between them. This CDR3 has 20 amino acids.

This chain links TRBV7-2 with TRBJ2-1, with 12 bases aligning to TRBD2. The CDR3 contains 17 residues. V was clipped by 3 bases and J by 8 bases; unmatched bases: 11. Germline V lookup: CDR1 SGHTA, CDR2 FQGNSA. The CDR3, as DNA: TGTGCCAGCAGCTTCGGACTAGCGGGGTTGCGGGGGGATGAGCAGTTCTTC. Encoded protein: CASSFGLAGLRGDEQFF.